The clone carrying this T cell receptor beta chain has a count of ten or more. As yet, its antigen is unknown. This sample is part of a study of T cells after posttransplantation cyclophosphamide. Study conclusions and caveats: Donor-recipient repertoire similarity was low at 1-2 months, rising over year one. TRB overlap between skin or GI tissue T cells and blood was limited.

The germline V gene has CDR1 MDHEN and CDR2 SYDVKM. The V and J ends lost 4 bases and 3 bases, in that order; junction bases with no gene match: 2. CDR3 length: 14 amino acids. Libraries were prepared by immunoSEQ multiplex PCR; TCRdb keeps only in-frame clonotypes and omits some of them. The repertoire consists of approximately 1,800 clones, none detected only once. A marrow graft followed busulfan-fludarabine conditioning, with cyclophosphamide on days +3 and +4. Sequencing was performed on PBMCs, taken 32 days after allogeneic stem cell transplant with posttransplant cyclophosphamide. This chain uses TRBV28 with TRBJ1-5; 8 bases are a match to TRBD1. This receptor was taken from a female patient between 40 and 50 years old who received an allogeneic stem cell transplant from a related donor, was CMV-positive, and had no GVHD. Some of the T cells may derive from the graft donor. The chain's CDR3 is CASSWTGLNQPQHF. As DNA, the CDR3 is TGTGCCAGCAGTTGGACAGGGCTCAATCAGCCCCAGCATTTT.